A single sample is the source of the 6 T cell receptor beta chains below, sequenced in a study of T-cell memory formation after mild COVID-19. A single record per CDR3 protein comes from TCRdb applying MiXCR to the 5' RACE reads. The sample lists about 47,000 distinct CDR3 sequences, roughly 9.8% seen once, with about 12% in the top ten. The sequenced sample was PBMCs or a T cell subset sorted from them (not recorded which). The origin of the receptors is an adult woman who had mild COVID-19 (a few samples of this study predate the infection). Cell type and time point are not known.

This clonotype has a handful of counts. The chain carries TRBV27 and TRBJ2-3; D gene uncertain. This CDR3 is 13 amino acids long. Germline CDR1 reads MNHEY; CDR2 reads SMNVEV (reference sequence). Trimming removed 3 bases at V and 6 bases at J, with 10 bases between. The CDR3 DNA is TGTGCCAGCAGTTTTTCGGCTTCGGATACGCAGTATTTT. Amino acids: CASSFSASDTQYF.

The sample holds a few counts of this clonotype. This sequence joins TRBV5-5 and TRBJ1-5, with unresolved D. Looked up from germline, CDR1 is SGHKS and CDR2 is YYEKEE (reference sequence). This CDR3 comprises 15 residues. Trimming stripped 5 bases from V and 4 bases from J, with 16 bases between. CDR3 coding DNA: TGTGCCAGCAGATCTGGACGGGAAGTGAATCAGCCCCAGCATTTT. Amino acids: CASRSGREVNQPQHF.

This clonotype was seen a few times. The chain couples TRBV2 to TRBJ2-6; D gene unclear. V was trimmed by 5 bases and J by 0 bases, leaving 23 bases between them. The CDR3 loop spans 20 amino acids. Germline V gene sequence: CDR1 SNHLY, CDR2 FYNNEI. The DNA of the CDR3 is TGTGCCAGCAGTAGAGGACGGATGACCATTTTTTCCTCTGGGGCCAACGTCCTGACTTTC. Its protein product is CASSRGRMTIFSSGANVLTF.

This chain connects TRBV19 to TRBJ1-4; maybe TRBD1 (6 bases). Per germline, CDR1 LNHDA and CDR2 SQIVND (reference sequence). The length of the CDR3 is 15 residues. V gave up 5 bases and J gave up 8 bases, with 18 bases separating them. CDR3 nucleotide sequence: TGTGCCAGTAGTGGACAGTCGGCGGGTGACGAAAAACTGTTTTTT. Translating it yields CASSGQSAGDEKLFF.

Written as DNA, the CDR3 is TGTGCCAGCTCTCCGCCCAGGGGCGGGCCCTCCGGGTCACCCCTCCACTTT. It codes for CASSPPRGGPSGSPLHF. The chain uses TRBV2 and TRBJ1-6, with D possibly being TRBD1 (6 bases). The ends were cut back, 8 bases at V and 10 bases at J, with 27 bases in the middle. The CDR3 is made up of 17 amino acids. The germline V gene has CDR1 SNHLY and CDR2 FYNNEI.

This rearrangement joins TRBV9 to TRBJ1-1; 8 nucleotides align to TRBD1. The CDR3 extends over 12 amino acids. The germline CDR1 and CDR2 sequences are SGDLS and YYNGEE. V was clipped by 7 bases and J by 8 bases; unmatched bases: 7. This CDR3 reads CASARGHEEAFF. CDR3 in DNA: TGTGCCAGCGCCAGGGGGCATGAAGAAGCTTTCTTT.